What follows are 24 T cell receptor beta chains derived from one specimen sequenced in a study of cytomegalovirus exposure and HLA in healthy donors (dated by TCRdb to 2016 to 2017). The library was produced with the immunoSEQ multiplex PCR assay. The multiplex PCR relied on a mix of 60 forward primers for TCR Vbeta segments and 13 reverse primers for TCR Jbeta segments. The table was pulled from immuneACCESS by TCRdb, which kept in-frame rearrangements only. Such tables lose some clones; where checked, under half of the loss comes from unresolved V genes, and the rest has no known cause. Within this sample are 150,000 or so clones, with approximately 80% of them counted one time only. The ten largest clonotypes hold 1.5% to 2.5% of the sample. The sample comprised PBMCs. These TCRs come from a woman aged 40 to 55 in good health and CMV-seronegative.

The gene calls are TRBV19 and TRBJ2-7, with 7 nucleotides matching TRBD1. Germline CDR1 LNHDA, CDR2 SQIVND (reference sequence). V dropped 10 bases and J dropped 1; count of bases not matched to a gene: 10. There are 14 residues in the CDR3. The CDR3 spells CATGRTGASYEQYF. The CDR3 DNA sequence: TGTGCCACGGGCCGGACAGGTGCGTCCTACGAGCAGTACTTC.

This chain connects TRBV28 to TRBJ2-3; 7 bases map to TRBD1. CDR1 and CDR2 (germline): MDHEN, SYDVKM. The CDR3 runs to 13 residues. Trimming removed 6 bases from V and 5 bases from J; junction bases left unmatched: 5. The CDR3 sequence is CASSRQGVDTQYF. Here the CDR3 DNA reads TGTGCCAGCAGCCGACAGGGTGTAGATACGCAGTATTTT.

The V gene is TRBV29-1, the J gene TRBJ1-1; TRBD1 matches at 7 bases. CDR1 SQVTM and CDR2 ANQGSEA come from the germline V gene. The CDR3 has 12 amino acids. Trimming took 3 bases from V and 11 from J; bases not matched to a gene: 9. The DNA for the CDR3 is TGCAGCGTTGACCAGGGGGTCGACCGTGCTTTCTTT. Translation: CSVDQGVDRAFF. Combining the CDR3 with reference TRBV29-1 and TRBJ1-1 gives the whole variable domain SAVISQKPSRDICQRGTSLTIQCQVDSQVTMMFWYRQQPGQSLTLIATANQGSEATYESGFVIDKFPISRPNLTFSTLTVSNMSPEDSSIYLCSVDQGVDRAFFGQGTRLTVV.

The CDR3 DNA follows: TGTGCCAGCAGCCAGGGGCGGGAGGTCAGAATACATGAGCAGTTCTTC. It translates to CASSQGREVRIHEQFF. The chain employs TRBV5-4 and TRBJ2-1, with TRBD2 matching over 8 bases. V gave up 4 bases and J gave up 8 bases; unmatched junction bases: 14. In germline, CDR1 is SGHNT, CDR2 YYREEE (reference sequence). This CDR3 comprises 16 residues.

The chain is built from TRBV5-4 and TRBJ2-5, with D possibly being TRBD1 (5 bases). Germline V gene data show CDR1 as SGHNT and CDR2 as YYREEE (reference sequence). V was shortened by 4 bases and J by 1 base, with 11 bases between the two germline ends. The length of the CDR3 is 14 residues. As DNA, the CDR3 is TGTGCCAGCAGCGTCTTCAGGGCCCAAGAGACCCAGTACTTC. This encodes CASSVFRAQETQYF.

The CDR3 bases are TGTGCCAGCAGCGGACCTAGCGGGAGGTACTACGAGCAGTACTTC. This sequence encodes CASSGPSGRYYEQYF. The V call is TRBV5-6, the J call TRBJ2-7; 11 nucleotides align to TRBD2. The V and J ends lost 4 bases and 3 bases, in that order; junction bases with no gene match: 6. Germline CDR1 reads SGHDT; CDR2 reads YYEEEE. This CDR3 region has 15 residues.

The CDR3 DNA reads as TGCGCCAGCAGCGCTACGATATATACCTACGAGCAGTACTTC. Translation gives CASSATIYTYEQYF. This chain links TRBV5-1 with TRBJ2-7; no definite D call. The CDR3 consists of 14 residues. V was shortened by 4 bases and J by 2 bases, with 13 bases between the two germline ends. Looked up from germline, CDR1 is SGHRS and CDR2 is YFSETQ.

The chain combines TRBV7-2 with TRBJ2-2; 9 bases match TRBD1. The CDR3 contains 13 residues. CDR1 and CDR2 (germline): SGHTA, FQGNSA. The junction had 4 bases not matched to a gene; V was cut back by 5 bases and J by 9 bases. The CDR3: CASSPGTGRELFF. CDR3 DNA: TGTGCCAGCAGCCCCGGGACAGGGAGGGAGCTGTTTTTT.

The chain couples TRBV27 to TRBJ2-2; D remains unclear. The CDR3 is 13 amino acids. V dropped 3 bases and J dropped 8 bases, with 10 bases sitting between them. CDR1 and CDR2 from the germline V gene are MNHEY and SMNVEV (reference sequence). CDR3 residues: CASSFSLSGELFF. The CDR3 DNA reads TGTGCCAGCAGTTTTTCTTTGTCGGGGGAGCTGTTTTTT.

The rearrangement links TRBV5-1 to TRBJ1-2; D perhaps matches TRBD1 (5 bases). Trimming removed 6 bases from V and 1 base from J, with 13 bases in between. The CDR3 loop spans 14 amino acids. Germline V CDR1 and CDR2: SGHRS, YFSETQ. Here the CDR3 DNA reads TGCGCCAGCACGCCGGGGGAGGGTAACTATGGCTACACCTTC. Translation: CASTPGEGNYGYTF.

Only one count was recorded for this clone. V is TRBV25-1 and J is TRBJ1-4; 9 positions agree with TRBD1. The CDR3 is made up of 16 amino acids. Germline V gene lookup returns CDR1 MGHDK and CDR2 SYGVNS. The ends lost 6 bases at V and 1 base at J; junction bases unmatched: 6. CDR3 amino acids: CASSHDRGGTNEKLFF. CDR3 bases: TGTGCCAGCAGCCACGACAGGGGGGGAACTAATGAAAAACTGTTTTTT.

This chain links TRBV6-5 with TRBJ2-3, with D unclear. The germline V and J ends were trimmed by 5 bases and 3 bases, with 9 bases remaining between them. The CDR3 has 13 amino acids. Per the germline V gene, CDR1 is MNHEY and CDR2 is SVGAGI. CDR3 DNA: TGTGCCAGCAGTGCGGTAGAAACAGATACGCAGTATTTT. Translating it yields CASSAVETDTQYF.

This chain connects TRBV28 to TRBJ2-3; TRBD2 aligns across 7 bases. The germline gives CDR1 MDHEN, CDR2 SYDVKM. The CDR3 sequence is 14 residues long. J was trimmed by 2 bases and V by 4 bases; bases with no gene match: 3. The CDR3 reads CASSSGLLTDTQYF. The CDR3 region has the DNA TGTGCCAGCAGTTCGGGACTACTCACAGATACGCAGTATTTT.

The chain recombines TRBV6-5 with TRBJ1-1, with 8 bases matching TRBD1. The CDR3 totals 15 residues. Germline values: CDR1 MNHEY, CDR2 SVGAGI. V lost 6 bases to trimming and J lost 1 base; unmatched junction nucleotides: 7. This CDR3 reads CASRDTGTGNTEAFF. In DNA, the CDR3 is TGTGCCAGCAGGGATACCGGGACAGGGAACACTGAAGCTTTCTTT.

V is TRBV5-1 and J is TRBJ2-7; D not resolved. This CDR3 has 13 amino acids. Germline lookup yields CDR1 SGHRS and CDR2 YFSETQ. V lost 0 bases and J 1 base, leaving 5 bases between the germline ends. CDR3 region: CASSLGASYEQYF. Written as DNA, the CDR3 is TGCGCCAGCAGCTTGGGGGCGTCCTACGAGCAGTACTTC. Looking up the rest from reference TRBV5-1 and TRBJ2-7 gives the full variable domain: KAGVTQTPRYLIKTRGQQVTLSCSPISGHRSVSWYQQTPGQGLQFLFEYFSETQRNKGNFPGRFSGRQFSNSRSEMNVSTLELGDSALYLCASSLGASYEQYFGPGTRLTVT.

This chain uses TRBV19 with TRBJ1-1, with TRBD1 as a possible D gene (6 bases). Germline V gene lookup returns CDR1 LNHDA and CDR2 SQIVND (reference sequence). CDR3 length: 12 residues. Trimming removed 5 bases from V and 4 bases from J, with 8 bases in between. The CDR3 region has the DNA TGTGCCAGTAGTTGGACAGCCACTGAAGCTTTCTTT. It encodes CASSWTATEAFF.

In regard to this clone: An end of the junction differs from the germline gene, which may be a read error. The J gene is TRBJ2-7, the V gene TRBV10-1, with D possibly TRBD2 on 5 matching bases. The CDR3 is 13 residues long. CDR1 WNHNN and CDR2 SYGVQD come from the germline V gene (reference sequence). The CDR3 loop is CVSGDEGPYEQYF. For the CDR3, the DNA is TGCGTCAGCGGCGATGAGGGTCCCTACGAGCAGTACTTC.

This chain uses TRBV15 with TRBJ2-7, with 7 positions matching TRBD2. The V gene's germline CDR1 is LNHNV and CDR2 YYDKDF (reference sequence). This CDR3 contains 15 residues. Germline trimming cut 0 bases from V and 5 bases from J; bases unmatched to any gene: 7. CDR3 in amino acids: CATSRDFGTINEQYF. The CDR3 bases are TGTGCCACCAGCAGAGATTTCGGGACTATAAACGAGCAGTACTTC.

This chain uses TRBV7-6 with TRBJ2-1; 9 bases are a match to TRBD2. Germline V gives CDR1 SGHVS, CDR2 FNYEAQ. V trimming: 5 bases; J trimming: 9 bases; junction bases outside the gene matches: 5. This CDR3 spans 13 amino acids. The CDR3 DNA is TGTGCCAGCAGCCTTAGCGGGAGCGGTGAGCAGTTCTTC. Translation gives CASSLSGSGEQFF.

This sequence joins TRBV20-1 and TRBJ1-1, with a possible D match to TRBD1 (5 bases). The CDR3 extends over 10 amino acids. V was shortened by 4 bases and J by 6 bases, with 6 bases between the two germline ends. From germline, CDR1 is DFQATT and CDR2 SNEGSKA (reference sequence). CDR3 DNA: TGCAGTGCTATCAGGGCTGAAGCTTTCTTT. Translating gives CSAIRAEAFF.

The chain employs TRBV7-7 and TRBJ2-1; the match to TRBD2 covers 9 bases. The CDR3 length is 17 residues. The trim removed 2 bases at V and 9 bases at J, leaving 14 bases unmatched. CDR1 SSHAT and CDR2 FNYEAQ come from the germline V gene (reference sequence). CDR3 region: CASSLIPYSGSGGEQFF. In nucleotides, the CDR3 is TGTGCCAGCAGCTTAATCCCGTATAGCGGGAGTGGTGGTGAGCAGTTCTTC.

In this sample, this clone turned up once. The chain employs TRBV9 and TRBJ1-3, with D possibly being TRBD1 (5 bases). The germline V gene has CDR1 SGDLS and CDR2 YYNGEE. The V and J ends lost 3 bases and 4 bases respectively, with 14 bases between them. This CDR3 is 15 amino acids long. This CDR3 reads CASSAGGVQGNTIYF. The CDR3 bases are TGTGCCAGCAGCGCCGGAGGGGTTCAGGGAAACACCATATATTTT.

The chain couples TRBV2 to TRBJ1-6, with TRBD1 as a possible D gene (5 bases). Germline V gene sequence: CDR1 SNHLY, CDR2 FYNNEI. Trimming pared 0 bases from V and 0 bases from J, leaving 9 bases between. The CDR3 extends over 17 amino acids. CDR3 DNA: TGTGCCAGCAGTGAAGCAAGGCAGGGCTCCTATAATTCACCCCTCCACTTT. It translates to CASSEARQGSYNSPLHF.

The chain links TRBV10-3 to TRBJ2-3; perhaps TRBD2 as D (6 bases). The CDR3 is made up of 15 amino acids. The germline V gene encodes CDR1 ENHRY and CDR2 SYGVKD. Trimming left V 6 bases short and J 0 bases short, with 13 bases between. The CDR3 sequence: CAIRGSEGSTDTQYF. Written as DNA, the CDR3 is TGTGCCATCAGGGGATCGGAGGGAAGCACAGATACGCAGTATTTT.